This T cell receptor (beta chain) was sequenced during a study of OX40 agonist ivuxolimab in advanced cancers. Study-level findings and limits: Clonal expansion from baseline to week 6 occurred in both CD4+ and CD8+ T cells.

The CDR3 runs to 14 residues. V was clipped by 6 bases and J by 3 bases; unmatched bases: 4. CDR1 SNHLY and CDR2 FYNNEI come from the germline V gene. The protocol was immunoSEQ multiplex PCR, while the TCRdb copy is restricted to in-frame clones and leaves out a portion. The sample records some 44,000 clones, about 85% being singletons. As for this clone: Its antigen is unidentified. The sample has other DNA sequences that encode this CDR3 too.

This chain connects TRBV2 to TRBJ2-7, with 11 bases fitting TRBD2. This clonotype was sampled from an adult with an advanced solid tumor such as melanoma, head and neck, liver or kidney cancer. Source: CD4+ or CD8+ T cells sorted from blood, taken in a trial of the OX40 agonist ivuxolimab. The CDR3 DNA follows: TGTGCCAGCAGGAGACTAGCGGGATTCTACGAGCAGTACTTC. It encodes CASRRLAGFYEQYF.